This entry lists 10 T cell receptor beta chains sequenced from one sample in a study of blood T cell repertoires in COVID-19. Sequencing was performed with immunoSEQ multiplex PCR; in TCRdb, only in-frame clones are kept and a portion is missing. The table includes about 35,000 clones, about 85% detected once. The sample consisted of peripheral blood. The receptor set was obtained from a man in his sixties with active or convalescent COVID-19.

The genes are TRBV5-1 and TRBJ2-5; 14 nucleotides align to TRBD2. This CDR3 has 16 amino acids. Germline CDR1 SGHRS, CDR2 YFSETQ. Trimming removed 5 bases from V and 5 bases from J; junction bases left unmatched: 8. Here the CDR3 DNA reads TGCGCCAGCAGAAGGTCGGGACTAGCGGGAGTGGAGACCCAGTACTTC. Translated: CASRRSGLAGVETQYF. Supplemented by reference TRBV5-1 and TRBJ2-5, the full variable domain reads KAGVTQTPRYLIKTRGQQVTLSCSPISGHRSVSWYQQTPGQGLQFLFEYFSETQRNKGNFPGRFSGRQFSNSRSEMNVSTLELGDSALYLCASRRSGLAGVETQYFGPGTRLLVL.

CDR3 sequence: CASRRTSGGNEQFF. The CDR3 DNA reads TGTGCCAGCCGGAGGACTAGCGGGGGAAATGAGCAGTTCTTC. V gene TRBV6-5 combines with J gene TRBJ2-1, with TRBD2 matching 13 bases. This CDR3 has 14 amino acids. The germline V gene encodes CDR1 MNHEY and CDR2 SVGAGI. With 8 bases clipped from V and 7 bases from J, the junction kept 5 bases outside the gene matches.

This clone was seen a single time. This sequence joins TRBV2 and TRBJ1-5; 8 bases are shared with TRBD1. The germline V gene encodes CDR1 SNHLY and CDR2 FYNNEI. J lost 7 bases, V lost 6 bases, and 8 bases had no gene match. The CDR3 spans 14 residues. In DNA, the CDR3 is TGTGCCAGCAGCGCTGACAGGGGAGGCCAGCCCCAGCATTTT. Residues: CASSADRGGQPQHF.

This chain joins TRBV28 and TRBJ1-2; D gene ambiguous. This CDR3 spans 13 amino acids. Germline lookup yields CDR1 MDHEN and CDR2 SYDVKM. Trimming shortened V by 3 bases and J by 7 bases, and 12 bases separated the two germline ends. CDR3 DNA: TGTGCCAGCAGTTTCGGCCCGGGAGGTGGCTACACCTTC. Translation: CASSFGPGGGYTF.

This clone was detected only once. This chain uses TRBV6-2 or TRBV6-3 with TRBJ1-6; D perhaps matches TRBD1 (5 bases). Trimming left V 5 bases short and J 2 bases short, with 10 bases between. The CDR3 sequence is 15 residues long. Germline V gives CDR1 MNHEY, CDR2 SVGEGT. The CDR3 DNA sequence: TGTGCCAGCAGTCAGGGTTCAGCCTATAATTCACCCCTCCACTTT. The encoded protein is CASSQGSAYNSPLHF.

The chain joins TRBV6-5 to TRBJ2-5; D possibly corresponds to TRBD2 (6 bases). The germline V gene has CDR1 MNHEY and CDR2 SVGAGI. V was clipped by 6 bases and J by 1 base, with 15 bases between them. This CDR3 is 15 amino acids long. The CDR3 DNA sequence: TGTGCCAGCAGCTCCCTTGGGGGGTCCCAAGAGACCCAGTACTTC. Its protein product is CASSSLGGSQETQYF.

This chain links TRBV18 with TRBJ2-3; 7 bases are shared with TRBD2. CDR1 and CDR2 from the germline V gene are KGHSH and LQKENI. This CDR3 is built from 14 residues. V gave up 3 bases and J gave up 4 bases; unmatched junction bases: 4. The CDR3 region is CASSPLRGADTQYF. The CDR3 DNA reads as TGTGCCAGCTCACCTCTTCGGGGGGCAGATACGCAGTATTTT.

This chain joins TRBV12-5 and TRBJ1-1, with D possibly matching TRBD1 (6 bases). CDR1 and CDR2 from the germline V gene are LGHNT and FRNRAP. Trimming left V 1 base short and J 7 bases short, with 13 bases between. The CDR3 is 14 amino acids. The DNA of the CDR3 is TGTGCTAGTGGTTTGGACCTAGACAGGAGTGAAGCTTTCTTT. It codes for CASGLDLDRSEAFF.

The chain combines TRBV6-5 with TRBJ1-1, with D perhaps matching TRBD1 (5 bases). Germline assignment: CDR1 MNHEY and CDR2 SVGAGI. The CDR3 runs 12 residues. The germline V and J ends were trimmed by 2 bases and 7 bases, with 8 bases remaining between them. The CDR3 region is CASSYGGSEAFF. The CDR3, as DNA: TGTGCCAGCAGTTACGGGGGGAGTGAAGCTTTCTTT.

This chain connects TRBV28 to TRBJ2-5; TRBD1 aligns across 8 bases. V was clipped by 3 bases and J by 2 bases; unmatched bases: 5. The CDR3 has 15 amino acids. The germline gives CDR1 MDHEN, CDR2 SYDVKM. For the CDR3, the DNA is TGTGCCAGCAGTTTCCTACAGGGGGGACAAGAGACCCAGTACTTC. Its translation: CASSFLQGGQETQYF. Full variable domain (rest looked up from reference TRBV28 and TRBJ2-5): DVKVTQSSRYLVKRTGEKVFLECVQDMDHENMFWYRQDPGLGLRLIYFSYDVKMKEKGDIPEGYSVSREKKERFSLILESASTNQTSMYLCASSFLQGGQETQYFGPGTRLLVL.